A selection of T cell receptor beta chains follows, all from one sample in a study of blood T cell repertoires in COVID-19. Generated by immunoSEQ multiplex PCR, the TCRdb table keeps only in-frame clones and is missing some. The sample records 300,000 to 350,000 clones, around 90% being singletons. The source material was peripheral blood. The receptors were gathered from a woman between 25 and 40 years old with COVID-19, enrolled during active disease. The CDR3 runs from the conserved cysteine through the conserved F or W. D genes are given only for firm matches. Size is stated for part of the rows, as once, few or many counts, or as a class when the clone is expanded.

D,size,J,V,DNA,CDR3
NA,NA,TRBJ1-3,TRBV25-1,TGTGCCAGCAGTGAACAGGAGGTATCTGGAAACACCATATATTTT,CASSEQEVSGNTIYF
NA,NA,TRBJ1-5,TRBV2,TGTGCCAGCAGTGAAGCGGGAGGGGTTCAGCCCCAGCATTTT,CASSEAGGVQPQHF
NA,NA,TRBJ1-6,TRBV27,TGTGCCAGCAGTTTATCGGCCAGGTCACCCCTCCACTTT,CASSLSARSPLHF
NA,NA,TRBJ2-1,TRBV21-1,TGTGCCAGCAGCAAATTGGGGACAGGAGCAAACAATGAGCAGTTCTTC,CASSKLGTGANNEQFF
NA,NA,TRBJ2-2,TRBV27,TGTGCCAGCAGCCAAAGGGGTTACGCCGGGGAGCTGTTTTTT,CASSQRGYAGELFF
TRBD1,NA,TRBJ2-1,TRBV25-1,TGTGCCAGCAGCCCCGGACAGGGGGCAAGCTCCTACAATGAGCAGTTCTTC,CASSPGQGASSYNEQFF
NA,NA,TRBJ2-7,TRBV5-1,TGCGCCAGCAGTTTGGGGACACCTTACGAGCAGTACTTC,CASSLGTPYEQYF
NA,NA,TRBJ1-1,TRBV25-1,TGTGCCAGCAGTACAGGGTGGGGAGTCACTGAAGCTTTCTTT,CASSTGWGVTEAFF
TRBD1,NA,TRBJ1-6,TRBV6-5,TGTGCCAGCGGGACAGCCGGAGAATCACCCCTCCACTTT,CASGTAGESPLHF
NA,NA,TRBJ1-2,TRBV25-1,TGTGCCAGCAGTACACAAGGGACACCATATGGCTACACCTTC,CASSTQGTPYGYTF
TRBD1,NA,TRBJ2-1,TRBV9,TGTGCCAGCAGCGCAACGGACAGGGGGGACAATGAGCAGTTCTTC,CASSATDRGDNEQFF
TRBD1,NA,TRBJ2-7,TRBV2,TGTGCCAGCAAACGGACAGGGACGGTGTACGAGCAGTACTTC,CASKRTGTVYEQYF
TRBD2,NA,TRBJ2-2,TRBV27,TGTGCCAGCAGTCTCCTCCGACTAGCGGGAGGAGCCGGGGAGCTGTTTTTT,CASSLLRLAGGAGELFF
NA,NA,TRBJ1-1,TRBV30,TGTGCCTGGAGTGTACGACGGGGGGACACTGAAGCTTTCTTT,CAWSVRRGDTEAFF
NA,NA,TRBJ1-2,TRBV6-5,TGTGCCAGCAGGTCGGGGGGACTAGGCTACACCTTC,CASRSGGLGYTF
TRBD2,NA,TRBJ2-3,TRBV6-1,TGTGCCAGCAGTGATCGTGCGGGAGGGGGAGATACGCAGTATTTT,CASSDRAGGGDTQYF
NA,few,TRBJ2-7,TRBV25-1,TGTGCCAGCAGTGAATCAGGGTACGCCTACGAGCAGTACTTC,CASSESGYAYEQYF
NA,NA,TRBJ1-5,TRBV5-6,TGTGCCAGCAGCTTAAAGGGGCAGAGCAATCAGCCCCAGCATTTT,CASSLKGQSNQPQHF
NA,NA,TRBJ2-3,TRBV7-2,TGTGCCAGCAGCTTAAGACGGGGAACAGATACGCAGTATTTT,CASSLRRGTDTQYF
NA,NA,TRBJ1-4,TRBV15,TGTGCCACCAGCAGAGAGGGGGGTGTAGGTGAAAAACTGTTTTTT,CATSREGGVGEKLFF